This T cell receptor beta chain was sequenced during a study of T cell changes during pregnancy in multiple sclerosis. The repertoire was sequenced with immunoSEQ multiplex PCR; TCRdb's copy has only in-frame clones and lacks some. Counted here are about 51,000 clones, 85% to 95% occurring once; the ten biggest clones make up about 2%. Germline lookup yields CDR1 KGHSH and CDR2 LQKENI. The CDR3 spans 13 residues. Trimming shortened V by 3 bases and J by 4 bases, and 7 bases separated the two germline ends. The genes are TRBV18 and TRBJ2-1, with D tentatively TRBD1 (5 bases). Sequencing was performed on peripheral blood, taken in the second trimester of pregnancy. The receptor's source is a female donor with multiple sclerosis, enrolled in a pregnancy study. This chain's CDR3 is CASSPDSYNEQFF. The CDR3 coding sequence is TGTGCCAGCTCACCTGACAGTTACAATGAGCAGTTCTTC. Variable domain in full (rest from reference TRBV18 and TRBJ2-1): NAGVMQNPRHLVRRRGQEARLRCSPMKGHSHVYWYRQLPEEGLKFMVYLQKENIIDESGMPKERFSAEFPKEGPSILRIQQVVRGDSAAYFCASSPDSYNEQFFGPGTRLTVL.